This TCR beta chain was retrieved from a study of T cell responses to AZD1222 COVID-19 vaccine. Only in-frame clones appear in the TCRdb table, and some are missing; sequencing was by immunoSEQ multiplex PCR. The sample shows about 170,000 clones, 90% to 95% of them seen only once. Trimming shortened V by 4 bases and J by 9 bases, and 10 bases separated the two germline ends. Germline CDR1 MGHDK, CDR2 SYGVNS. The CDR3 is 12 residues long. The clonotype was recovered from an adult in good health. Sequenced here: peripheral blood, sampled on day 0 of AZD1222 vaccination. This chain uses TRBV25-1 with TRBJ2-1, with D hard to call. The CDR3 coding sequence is TGTGCCAGCAGTGTGGTGGACGGTGAGCAGTTCTTC. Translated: CASSVVDGEQFF.